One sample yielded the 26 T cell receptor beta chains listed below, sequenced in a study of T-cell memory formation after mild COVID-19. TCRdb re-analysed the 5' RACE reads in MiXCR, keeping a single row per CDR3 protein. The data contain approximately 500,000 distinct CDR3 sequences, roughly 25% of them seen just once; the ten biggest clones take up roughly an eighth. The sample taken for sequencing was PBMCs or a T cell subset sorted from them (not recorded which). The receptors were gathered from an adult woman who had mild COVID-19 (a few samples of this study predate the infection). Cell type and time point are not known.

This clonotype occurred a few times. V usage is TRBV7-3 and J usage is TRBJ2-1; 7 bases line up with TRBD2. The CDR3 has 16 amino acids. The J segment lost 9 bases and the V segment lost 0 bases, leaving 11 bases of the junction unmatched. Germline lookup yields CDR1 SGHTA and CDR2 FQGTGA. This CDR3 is CASSLTGGPSVAEQFF. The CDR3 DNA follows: TGTGCCAGCAGCTTAACGGGAGGGCCATCAGTCGCTGAGCAGTTCTTC.

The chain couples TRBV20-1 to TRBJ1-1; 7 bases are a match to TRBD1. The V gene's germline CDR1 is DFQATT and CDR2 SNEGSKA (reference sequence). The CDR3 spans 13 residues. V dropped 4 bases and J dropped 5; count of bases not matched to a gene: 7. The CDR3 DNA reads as TGCAGTGCTAAGGGGGCCACACGAACTGAAGCTTTCTTT. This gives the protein CSAKGATRTEAFF.

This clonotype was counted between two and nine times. The CDR3 nucleotides are TGTGCCAGCAGCCCCGATTCGTTAAGCACAGATACGCAGTATTTT. Its translation: CASSPDSLSTDTQYF. The chain combines TRBV9 with TRBJ2-3, with D hard to call. V lost 4 bases, J lost 0 bases, and 12 bases lay in between. The CDR3 consists of 15 residues. Germline V CDR1 and CDR2: SGDLS, YYNGEE.

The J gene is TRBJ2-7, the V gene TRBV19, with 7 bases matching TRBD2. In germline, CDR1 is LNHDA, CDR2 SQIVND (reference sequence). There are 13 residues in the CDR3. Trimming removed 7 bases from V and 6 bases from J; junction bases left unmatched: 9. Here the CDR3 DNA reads TGTGCCAGTAACGCGGGAGTGGGCTTCGAGCAGTACTTC. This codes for CASNAGVGFEQYF.

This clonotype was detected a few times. CDR3 residues: CASSWSSGSNEQFF. The CDR3 coding sequence is TGTGCCAGCAGTTGGTCTAGCGGGAGCAATGAGCAGTTCTTC. J is TRBJ2-1 and V is TRBV6-2 or TRBV6-3, with TRBD2 matching over 10 bases. Germline CDR1 is MNHEY and CDR2 is SVGEGT. CDR3 length: 14 amino acids. With 4 bases clipped from V and 6 bases from J, the junction kept 3 bases outside the gene matches.

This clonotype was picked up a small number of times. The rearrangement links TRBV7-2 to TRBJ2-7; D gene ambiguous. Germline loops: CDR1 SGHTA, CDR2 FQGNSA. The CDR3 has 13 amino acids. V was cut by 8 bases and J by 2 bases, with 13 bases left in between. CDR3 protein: CASAPLGPYEQYF. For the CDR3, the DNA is TGTGCCAGCGCCCCTTTGGGCCCCTACGAGCAGTACTTC. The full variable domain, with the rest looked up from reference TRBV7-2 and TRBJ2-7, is GAGVSQSPSNKVTEKGKDVELRCDPISGHTALYWYRQSLGQGLEFLIYFQGNSAPDKSGLPSDRFSAERTGGSVSTLTIQRTQQEDSAVYLCASAPLGPYEQYFGPGTRLTVT.

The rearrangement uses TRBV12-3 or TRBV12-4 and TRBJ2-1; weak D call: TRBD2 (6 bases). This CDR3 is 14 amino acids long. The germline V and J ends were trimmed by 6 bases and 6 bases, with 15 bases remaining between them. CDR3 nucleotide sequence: TGTGCCAGCAGGCCACTAGCAGCGAGCAATGAGCAGTTCTTC. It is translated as CASRPLAASNEQFF.

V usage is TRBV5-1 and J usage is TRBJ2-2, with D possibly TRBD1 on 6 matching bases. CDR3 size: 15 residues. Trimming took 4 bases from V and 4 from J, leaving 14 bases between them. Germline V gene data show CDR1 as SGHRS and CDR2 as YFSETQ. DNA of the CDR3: TGCGCCAGCAGCCCCACTCCAGGGGCCACCGGGGAGCTGTTTTTT. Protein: CASSPTPGATGELFF. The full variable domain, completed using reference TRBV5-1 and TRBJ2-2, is KAGVTQTPRYLIKTRGQQVTLSCSPISGHRSVSWYQQTPGQGLQFLFEYFSETQRNKGNFPGRFSGRQFSNSRSEMNVSTLELGDSALYLCASSPTPGATGELFFGEGSRLTVL.

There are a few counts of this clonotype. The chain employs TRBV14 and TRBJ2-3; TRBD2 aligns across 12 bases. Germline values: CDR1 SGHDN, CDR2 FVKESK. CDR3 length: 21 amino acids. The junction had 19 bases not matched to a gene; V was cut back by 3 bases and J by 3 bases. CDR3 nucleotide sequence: TGTGCCAGCAGCCACGGCTGGTTGTTTACTAGCGGGGGGAAGCGGACAGATACGCAGTATTTT. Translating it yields CASSHGWLFTSGGKRTDTQYF.

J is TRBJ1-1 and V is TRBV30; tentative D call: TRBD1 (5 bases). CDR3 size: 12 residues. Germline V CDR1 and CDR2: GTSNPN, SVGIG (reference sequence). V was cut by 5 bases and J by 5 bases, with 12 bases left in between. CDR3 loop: CAWEQGGTEAFF. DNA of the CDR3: TGTGCCTGGGAGCAGGGAGGAACTGAAGCTTTCTTT.

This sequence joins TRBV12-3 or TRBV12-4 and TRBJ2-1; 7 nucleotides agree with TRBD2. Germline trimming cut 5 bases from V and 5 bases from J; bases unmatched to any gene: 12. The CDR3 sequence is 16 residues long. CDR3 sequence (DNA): TGTGCCAGCAGTCCGAGACTAGCTCCTAGAAACAATGAGCAGTTCTTC. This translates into CASSPRLAPRNNEQFF.

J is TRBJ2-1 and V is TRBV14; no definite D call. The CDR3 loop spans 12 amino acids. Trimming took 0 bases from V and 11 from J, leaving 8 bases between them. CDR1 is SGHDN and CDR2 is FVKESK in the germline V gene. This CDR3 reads CASSQDRLKQFF. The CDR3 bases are TGTGCCAGCAGCCAAGATCGGCTTAAGCAGTTCTTC.

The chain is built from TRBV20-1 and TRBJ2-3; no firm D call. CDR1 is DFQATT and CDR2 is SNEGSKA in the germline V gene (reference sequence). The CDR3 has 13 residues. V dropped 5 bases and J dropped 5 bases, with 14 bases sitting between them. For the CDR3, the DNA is TGCAGTGCTGGGTTGGGCTTCGTAGATACGCAGTATTTT. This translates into CSAGLGFVDTQYF.

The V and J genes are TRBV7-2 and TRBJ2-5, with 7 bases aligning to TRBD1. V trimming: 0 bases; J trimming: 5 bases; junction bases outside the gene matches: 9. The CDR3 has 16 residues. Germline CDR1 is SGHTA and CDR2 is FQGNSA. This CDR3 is CASSLAGGTGGETQYF. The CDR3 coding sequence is TGTGCCAGCAGCTTAGCAGGGGGCACGGGCGGGGAGACCCAGTACTTC.

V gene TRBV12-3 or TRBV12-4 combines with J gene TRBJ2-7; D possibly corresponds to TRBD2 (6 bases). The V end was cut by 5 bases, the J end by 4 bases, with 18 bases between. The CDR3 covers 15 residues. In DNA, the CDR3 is TGTGCCAGCAGTAGGCCCTACCTGGGGACTTACGAGCAGTACTTC. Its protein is CASSRPYLGTYEQYF.

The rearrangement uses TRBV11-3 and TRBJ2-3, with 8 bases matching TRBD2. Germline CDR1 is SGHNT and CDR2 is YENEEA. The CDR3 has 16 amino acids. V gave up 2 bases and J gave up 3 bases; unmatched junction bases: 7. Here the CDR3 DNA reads TGTGCCAGCAGCTTAAAACCGGGACTAGGAACAGATACGCAGTATTTT. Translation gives CASSLKPGLGTDTQYF.

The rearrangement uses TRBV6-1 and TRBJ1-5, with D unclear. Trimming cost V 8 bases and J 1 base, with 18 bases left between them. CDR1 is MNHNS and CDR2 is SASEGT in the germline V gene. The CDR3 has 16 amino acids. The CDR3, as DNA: TGTGCCAGCGGGAGGACCGGACCCGCCAGCAATCAGCCCCAGCATTTT. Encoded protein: CASGRTGPASNQPQHF.

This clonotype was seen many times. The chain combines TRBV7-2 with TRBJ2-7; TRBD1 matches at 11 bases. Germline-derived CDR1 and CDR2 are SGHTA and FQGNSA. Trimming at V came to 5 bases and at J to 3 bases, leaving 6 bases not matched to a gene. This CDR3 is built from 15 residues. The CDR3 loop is CASSRSGTGGYEQYF. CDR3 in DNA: TGTGCCAGCAGCCGATCCGGGACAGGGGGCTACGAGCAGTACTTC.

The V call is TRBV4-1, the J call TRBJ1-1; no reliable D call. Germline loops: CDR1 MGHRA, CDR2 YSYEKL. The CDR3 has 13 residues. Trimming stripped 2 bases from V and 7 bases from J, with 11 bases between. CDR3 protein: CASSQTLLGEAFF. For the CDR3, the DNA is TGCGCCAGCAGCCAAACACTTTTGGGTGAAGCTTTCTTT.

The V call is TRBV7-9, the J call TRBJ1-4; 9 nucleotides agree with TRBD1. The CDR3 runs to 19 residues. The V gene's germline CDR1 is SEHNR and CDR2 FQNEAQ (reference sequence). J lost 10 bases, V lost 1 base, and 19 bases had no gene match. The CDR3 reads CASSLEGQGWPRGSGKLFF. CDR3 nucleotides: TGTGCCAGCAGCTTAGAGGGACAGGGCTGGCCCCGGGGATCCGGAAAACTGTTTTTT. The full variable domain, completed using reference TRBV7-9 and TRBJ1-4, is DTGVSQNPRHKITKRGQNVTFRCDPISEHNRLYWYRQTLGQGPEFLTYFQNEAQLEKSRLLSDRFSAERPKGSFSTLEIQRTEQGDSAMYLCASSLEGQGWPRGSGKLFFGSGTQLSVL.

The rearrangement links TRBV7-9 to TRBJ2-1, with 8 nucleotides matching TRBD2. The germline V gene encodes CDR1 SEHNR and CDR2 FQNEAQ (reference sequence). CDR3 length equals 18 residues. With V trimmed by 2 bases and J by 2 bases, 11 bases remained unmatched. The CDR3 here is CASSLTSGGPDTYNEQFF. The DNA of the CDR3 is TGTGCCAGCAGCTTAACGTCGGGAGGGCCGGACACCTACAATGAGCAGTTCTTC.

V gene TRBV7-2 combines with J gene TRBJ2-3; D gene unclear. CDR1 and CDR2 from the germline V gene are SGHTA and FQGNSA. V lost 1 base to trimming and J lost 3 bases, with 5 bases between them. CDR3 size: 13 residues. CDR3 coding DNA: TGTGCCAGCAGCTTAGAGATGACAGATACGCAGTATTTT. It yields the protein CASSLEMTDTQYF. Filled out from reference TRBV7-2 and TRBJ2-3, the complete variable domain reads GAGVSQSPSNKVTEKGKDVELRCDPISGHTALYWYRQSLGQGLEFLIYFQGNSAPDKSGLPSDRFSAERTGGSVSTLTIQRTQQEDSAVYLCASSLEMTDTQYFGPGTRLTVL.

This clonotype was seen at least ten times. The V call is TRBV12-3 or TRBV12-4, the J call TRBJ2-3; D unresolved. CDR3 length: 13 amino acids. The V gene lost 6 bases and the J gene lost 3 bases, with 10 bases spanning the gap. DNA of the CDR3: TGTGCCAGCAGCTTGCCAGTTACAGATACGCAGTATTTT. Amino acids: CASSLPVTDTQYF.

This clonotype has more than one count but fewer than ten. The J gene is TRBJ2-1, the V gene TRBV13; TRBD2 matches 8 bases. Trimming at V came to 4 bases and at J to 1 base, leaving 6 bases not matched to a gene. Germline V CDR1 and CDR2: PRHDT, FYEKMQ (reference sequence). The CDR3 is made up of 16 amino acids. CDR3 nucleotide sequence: TGTGCCAGCAGCTCGACGACGGGAGGGTCCTACAATGAGCAGTTCTTC. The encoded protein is CASSSTTGGSYNEQFF.

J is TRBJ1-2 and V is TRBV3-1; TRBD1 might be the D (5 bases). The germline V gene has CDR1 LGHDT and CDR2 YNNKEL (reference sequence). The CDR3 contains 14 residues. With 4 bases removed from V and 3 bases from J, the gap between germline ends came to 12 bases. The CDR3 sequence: CASSLGTADYGYTF. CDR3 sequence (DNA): TGTGCCAGCAGCCTGGGGACGGCTGACTATGGCTACACCTTC. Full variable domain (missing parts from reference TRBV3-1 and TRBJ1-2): DTAVSQTPKYLVTQMGNDKSIKCEQNLGHDTMYWYKQDSKKFLKIMFSYNNKELIINETVPNRFSPKSPDKAHLNLHINSLELGDSAVYFCASSLGTADYGYTFGSGTRLTVV.

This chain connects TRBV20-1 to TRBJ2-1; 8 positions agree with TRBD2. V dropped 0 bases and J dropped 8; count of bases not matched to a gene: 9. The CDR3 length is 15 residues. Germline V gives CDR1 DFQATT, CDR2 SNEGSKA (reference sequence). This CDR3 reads CSARDSVSGGDEQFF. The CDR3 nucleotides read TGCAGTGCTAGAGATTCGGTGAGCGGGGGCGATGAGCAGTTCTTC.